These T cell receptor beta chains were read from a single sample in a study of radiotherapy plus CTLA-4 blockade in lung cancer. Here immunoSEQ multiplex PCR was the method, and the copy in TCRdb shows in-frame clones only, minus some. The sample has over 75,000 clones; about 83% are singletons. Specimen: peripheral blood, collected from a patient treated with radiotherapy plus ipilimumab. Receptor source: a human donor with non-small cell lung cancer who had stable disease on radiotherapy plus ipilimumab. Each CDR3 is given with its conserved first and last residue. D genes are given only for firm matches. Clone size is stated in some rows and not others, as once, few, many or a class when expanded.

D: -
V: TRBV7-9
J: TRBJ1-2
size: once
DNA: TGTGCCAGCAAGTACGGGGATCTGGGTGGCTACACCTTC
CDR3: CASKYGDLGGYTF

D: -
V: TRBV29-1
J: TRBJ1-4
size: -
DNA: TGCAGCGTTGTTGTCGACGGCTCAACTAATGAAAAACTGTTTTTT
CDR3: CSVVVDGSTNEKLFF

D: -
V: TRBV27
J: TRBJ1-5
size: -
DNA: TGTGCCAGCAGACTAGGGGCGGGCAATCAGCCCCAGCATTTT
CDR3: CASRLGAGNQPQHF

D: -
V: TRBV5-1
J: TRBJ1-5
size: -
DNA: TGCGCCAGCAGCTTGGAACCAGGGCTAGGCAATCAGCCCCAGCATTTT
CDR3: CASSLEPGLGNQPQHF

D: -
V: TRBV6-5
J: TRBJ1-1
size: -
DNA: TGTGCCAGCAGTTACTCATACCGGGGGGGGACTGAAGCTTTCTTT
CDR3: CASSYSYRGGTEAFF

D: -
V: TRBV6-5
J: TRBJ1-1
size: -
DNA: TGTGCCGCCCGAGAGGGGCCGAACACTGAAGCTTTCTTT
CDR3: CAAREGPNTEAFF

D: TRBD1
V: TRBV11-2
J: TRBJ1-3
size: -
DNA: TGTGCCAGCAGCTCGCTTTGGAAAAGACAGGGGAAGGCCGGAAACACCATATATTTT
CDR3: CASSSLWKRQGKAGNTIYF

D: -
V: TRBV4-1
J: TRBJ1-2
size: -
DNA: TGCGCCAGCAGCCAAGATGGAACTGTGGCCCTCTATGGCTACACCTTC
CDR3: CASSQDGTVALYGYTF

D: TRBD1
V: TRBV28
J: TRBJ1-2
size: -
DNA: TGTGCCACCAGAATCATGGGACAGAACTATGGCTACACCTTC
CDR3: CATRIMGQNYGYTF

D: -
V: TRBV9
J: TRBJ1-3
size: -
DNA: TGTGCCAGCAGCGTAGACGGAATCTCTGGAAACACCATATATTTT
CDR3: CASSVDGISGNTIYF

D: -
V: TRBV6-5
J: TRBJ1-4
size: -
DNA: TGTGCCAGCAGTTACTCGCCCGGGGGAGGAGGAGAAAAACTGTTTTTT
CDR3: CASSYSPGGGGEKLFF

D: TRBD1
V: TRBV6-5
J: TRBJ1-2
size: -
DNA: TGTGCCAGCAGTTACGACAGGGGCTATGGCTACACCTTC
CDR3: CASSYDRGYGYTF

D: TRBD1
V: TRBV11-3
J: TRBJ2-7
size: -
DNA: TGTGCCAGCAGCTTGGACAGGGACTACGAGCAGTACTTC
CDR3: CASSLDRDYEQYF

D: -
V: TRBV15
J: TRBJ2-7
size: -
DNA: TGTGCCACCAGCAGAGAGCAGGGGACATCCTACGAGCAGTACTTC
CDR3: CATSREQGTSYEQYF

D: TRBD1
V: TRBV7-6
J: TRBJ2-5
size: -
DNA: TGTGCCAGCAGCTCGGGACAGCTGGGGGAGACCCAGTACTTC
CDR3: CASSSGQLGETQYF

D: -
V: TRBV21-1
J: TRBJ2-1
size: once
DNA: TGTGCCAGCAGCAAACCGCCGACTAGCGGCCCCCACAATGAGCAGTTCTTC
CDR3: CASSKPPTSGPHNEQFF

D: -
V: TRBV6-5
J: TRBJ1-2
size: -
DNA: TGTGCCAGCAGTTACTCGAATTTCCAACGAGATGGCTACACCTTC
CDR3: CASSYSNFQRDGYTF

D: -
V: TRBV12-5
J: TRBJ1-2
size: -
DNA: TGTGCTAGTGGTTTGGACGGGGCCGGGGGCTACACCTTC
CDR3: CASGLDGAGGYTF

D: TRBD2
V: TRBV7-3
J: TRBJ2-2
size: -
DNA: TGTGCCAGCAGCTTGGGACTAGGGAACACCGGGGAGCTGTTTTTT
CDR3: CASSLGLGNTGELFF

D: -
V: TRBV7-8
J: TRBJ1-1
size: -
DNA: TGTGCCAGCAGCCCTCGGGGGAGGACGGAAGCTTTCTTT
CDR3: CASSPRGRTEAFF

D: -
V: TRBV27
J: TRBJ1-1
size: -
DNA: TGTGCCAGCAGCAAGGGGGGTCCCGACACTGAAGCTTTCTTT
CDR3: CASSKGGPDTEAFF

D: -
V: TRBV7-9
J: TRBJ2-5
size: -
DNA: TGTGCCAGCAGCTTAGAGGGTAGATATGGCGAGACCCAGTACTTC
CDR3: CASSLEGRYGETQYF

D: TRBD1
V: TRBV5-4
J: TRBJ1-2
size: -
DNA: TGTGCCAGCAGCTCATCCGGGACAGGGTATGGCTACACCTTC
CDR3: CASSSSGTGYGYTF

D: -
V: TRBV2
J: TRBJ2-7
size: -
DNA: TGTGCCAGCAGTACAGCAGGACGGACCACCTACGAGCAGTACTTC
CDR3: CASSTAGRTTYEQYF

D: -
V: TRBV7-2
J: TRBJ1-5
size: -
DNA: TGTGCCAGCAGCTTAGGAATTTCAGGGTTTCAGCCCCAGCATTTT
CDR3: CASSLGISGFQPQHF

D: TRBD2
V: TRBV9
J: TRBJ2-7
size: -
DNA: TGTGCCAGCAGCGTAGGGACTAGCGGAGGAATGTACGAGCAGTACTTC
CDR3: CASSVGTSGGMYEQYF

D: TRBD1
V: TRBV2
J: TRBJ1-1
size: -
DNA: TGTGCCAGCGGGTCGGACAGGGGGACGTCTGAAGCTTTCTTT
CDR3: CASGSDRGTSEAFF

D: -
V: TRBV10-3
J: TRBJ2-7
size: -
DNA: TGTGCCAGTACGGGGACGGACCGCTCCTACGAGCAGTACTTC
CDR3: CASTGTDRSYEQYF

D: -
V: TRBV5-1
J: TRBJ2-7
size: few
DNA: TGCGCCAGCAGCAAGGACGGGACCGAGCAGTACTTC
CDR3: CASSKDGTEQYF

D: -
V: TRBV19
J: TRBJ1-2
size: -
DNA: TGTGCCAGTAGGGGAGTGGGGGTCGCACTGGGCTACACCTTC
CDR3: CASRGVGVALGYTF

D: TRBD2
V: TRBV5-6
J: TRBJ2-7
size: -
DNA: TGTGCCAGCAGCAGCCTAGCGGGGGCCTACGAGCAGTACTTC
CDR3: CASSSLAGAYEQYF

D: -
V: TRBV7-9
J: TRBJ2-7
size: few
DNA: TGTGCCAGCAGCCCCACCGAAAGCCCGGAGCGAAGGGGGGAGCAGTACTTC
CDR3: CASSPTESPERRGEQYF

D: -
V: TRBV7-9
J: TRBJ2-7
size: -
DNA: TGTGCCATTGGGGGTACCGAGGCCTACGAGCAGTACTTC
CDR3: CAIGGTEAYEQYF

D: -
V: TRBV11-2
J: TRBJ2-3
size: -
DNA: TGTGCCAGCAGCCCGAAGCCGGGCCTAGGGACAAATACGCAGTATTTT
CDR3: CASSPKPGLGTNTQYF

D: -
V: TRBV28
J: TRBJ2-7
size: few
DNA: TGTGCCAGCAGTTTCCGGGGGTCCTACGAGCAGTACTTC
CDR3: CASSFRGSYEQYF

D: TRBD1
V: TRBV30
J: TRBJ2-6
size: -
DNA: TGTGCCTGGAGTCGACAGGGAACACACTCTGGGGCCAACGTCCTGACTTTC
CDR3: CAWSRQGTHSGANVLTF

D: TRBD2
V: TRBV19
J: TRBJ2-7
size: -
DNA: TGTGCCAGTAGCCACCCGGGGGGGCAGAGCTACGAGCAGTACTTC
CDR3: CASSHPGGQSYEQYF

D: TRBD2
V: TRBV5-4
J: TRBJ2-1
size: -
DNA: TGTGCCAGCCAGCCGGGGGGGAAAGCAGGGAATGAGCAGTTCTTC
CDR3: CASQPGGKAGNEQFF

D: TRBD1
V: TRBV4-1
J: TRBJ1-3
size: -
DNA: TGCGCCAGCAGCCAAGATCCAGGGGGTACCTCTTGGGGCGGAAACACCATATATTTT
CDR3: CASSQDPGGTSWGGNTIYF

D: TRBD1
V: TRBV7-9
J: TRBJ1-5
size: once
DNA: TGTGCCAGCAGCCCGACAGGGGTTGCGCCCCAGCATTTT
CDR3: CASSPTGVAPQHF

D: -
V: TRBV5-1
J: TRBJ1-5
size: -
DNA: TGCGCCAGCAGCGGAACTGAGGGGGGGCCCCAGCATTTT
CDR3: CASSGTEGGPQHF

D: -
V: TRBV6-6
J: TRBJ2-5
size: -
DNA: TGTGCCAGCAGCCCCAGGGCCCCCCAAGAGACCCAGTACTTC
CDR3: CASSPRAPQETQYF